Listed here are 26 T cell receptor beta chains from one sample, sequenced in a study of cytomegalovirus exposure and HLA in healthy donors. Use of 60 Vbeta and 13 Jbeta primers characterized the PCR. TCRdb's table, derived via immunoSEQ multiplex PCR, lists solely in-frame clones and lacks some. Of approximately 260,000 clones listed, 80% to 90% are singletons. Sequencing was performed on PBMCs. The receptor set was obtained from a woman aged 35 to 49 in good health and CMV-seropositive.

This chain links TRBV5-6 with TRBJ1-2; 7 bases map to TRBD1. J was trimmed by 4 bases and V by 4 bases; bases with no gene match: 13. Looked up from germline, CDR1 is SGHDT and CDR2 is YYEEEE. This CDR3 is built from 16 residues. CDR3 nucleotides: TGTGCCAGCAGCAGTACAGGGACAGCCGGTATCTATGGCTACACCTTC. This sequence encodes CASSSTGTAGIYGYTF.

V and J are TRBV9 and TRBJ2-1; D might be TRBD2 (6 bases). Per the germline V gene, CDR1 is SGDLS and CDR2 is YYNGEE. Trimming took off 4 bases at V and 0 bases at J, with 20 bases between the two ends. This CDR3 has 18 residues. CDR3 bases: TGTGCCAGCAGCCCCGGACTAACCCTATTAAACTCCTACAATGAGCAGTTCTTC. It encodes CASSPGLTLLNSYNEQFF.

CDR3 nucleotides: TGTGCTAGTGGTTTGTTAGAATCTGAGCAGTTCTTC. Translating it yields CASGLLESEQFF. The rearrangement links TRBV12-5 to TRBJ2-1; unclear D gene. Germline V gene lookup returns CDR1 LGHNT and CDR2 FRNRAP. CDR3 length: 12 amino acids. Trimming removed 2 bases at V and 9 bases at J, with 8 bases between.

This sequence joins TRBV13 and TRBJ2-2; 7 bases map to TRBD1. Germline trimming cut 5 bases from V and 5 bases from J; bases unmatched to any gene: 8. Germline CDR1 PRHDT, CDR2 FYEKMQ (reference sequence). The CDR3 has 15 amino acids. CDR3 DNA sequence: TGTGCCAGCAGCCTGCAGGGGGAGAGGACCGGGGAGCTGTTTTTT. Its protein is CASSLQGERTGELFF.

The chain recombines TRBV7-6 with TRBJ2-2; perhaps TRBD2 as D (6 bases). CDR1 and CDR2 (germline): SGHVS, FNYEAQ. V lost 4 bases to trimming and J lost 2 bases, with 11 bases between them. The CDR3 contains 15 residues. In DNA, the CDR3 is TGTGCCAGCAGCTCCGGGACTCGTAACACCGGGGAGCTGTTTTTT. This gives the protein CASSSGTRNTGELFF.

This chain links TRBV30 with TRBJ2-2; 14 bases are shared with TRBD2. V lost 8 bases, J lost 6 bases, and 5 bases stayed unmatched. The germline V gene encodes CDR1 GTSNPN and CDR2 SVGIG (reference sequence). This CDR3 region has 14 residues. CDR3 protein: CAGSGLAGAGELFF. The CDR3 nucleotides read TGTGCCGGATCGGGACTAGCGGGAGCCGGGGAGCTGTTTTTT.

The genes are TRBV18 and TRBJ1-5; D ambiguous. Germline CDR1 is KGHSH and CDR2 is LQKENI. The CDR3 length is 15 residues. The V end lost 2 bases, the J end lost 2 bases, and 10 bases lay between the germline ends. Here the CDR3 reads CASSPAGWGNQPQHF. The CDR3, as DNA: TGTGCCAGCTCACCAGCGGGCTGGGGCAATCAGCCCCAGCATTTT.

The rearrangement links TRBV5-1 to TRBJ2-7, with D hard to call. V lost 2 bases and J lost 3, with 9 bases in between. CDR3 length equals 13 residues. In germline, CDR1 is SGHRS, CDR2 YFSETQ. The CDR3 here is CASSFQTGYEQYF. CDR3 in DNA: TGCGCCAGCAGCTTTCAAACGGGCTACGAGCAGTACTTC.

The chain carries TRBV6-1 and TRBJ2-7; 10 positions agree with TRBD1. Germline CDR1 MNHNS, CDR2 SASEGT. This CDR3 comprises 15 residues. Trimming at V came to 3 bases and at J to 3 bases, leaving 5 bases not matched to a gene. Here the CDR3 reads CASSDPTGGGYEQYF. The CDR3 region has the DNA TGTGCCAGCAGTGACCCGACAGGGGGCGGCTACGAGCAGTACTTC.

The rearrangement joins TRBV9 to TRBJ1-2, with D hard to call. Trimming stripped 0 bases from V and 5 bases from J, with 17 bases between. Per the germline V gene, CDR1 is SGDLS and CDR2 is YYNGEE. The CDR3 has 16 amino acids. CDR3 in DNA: TGTGCCAGCAGCGTAGGAGACAACGCAGGAATATATGGCTACACCTTC. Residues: CASSVGDNAGIYGYTF.

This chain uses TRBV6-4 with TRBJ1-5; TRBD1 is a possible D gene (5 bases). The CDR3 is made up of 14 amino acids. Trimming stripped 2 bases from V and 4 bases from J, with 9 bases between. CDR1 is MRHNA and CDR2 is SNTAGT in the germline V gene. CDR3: CASSDQGGNQPQHF. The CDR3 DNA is TGTGCCAGCAGTGACCAGGGAGGGAATCAGCCCCAGCATTTT.

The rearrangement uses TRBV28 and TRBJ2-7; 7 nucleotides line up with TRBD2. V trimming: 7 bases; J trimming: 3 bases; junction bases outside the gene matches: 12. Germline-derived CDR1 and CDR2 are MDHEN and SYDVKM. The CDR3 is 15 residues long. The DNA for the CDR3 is TGTGCCAGCATCCAGGCGGCTAGCGGAAGCTACGAGCAGTACTTC. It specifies CASIQAASGSYEQYF.

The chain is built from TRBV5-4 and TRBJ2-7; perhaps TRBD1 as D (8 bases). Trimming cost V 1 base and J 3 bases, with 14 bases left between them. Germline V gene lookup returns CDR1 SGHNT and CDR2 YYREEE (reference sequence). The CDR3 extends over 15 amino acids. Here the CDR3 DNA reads TGTGCCAGCAGCTTGTGGGGGGGACAGGTCTACGAGCAGTACTTC. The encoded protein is CASSLWGGQVYEQYF.

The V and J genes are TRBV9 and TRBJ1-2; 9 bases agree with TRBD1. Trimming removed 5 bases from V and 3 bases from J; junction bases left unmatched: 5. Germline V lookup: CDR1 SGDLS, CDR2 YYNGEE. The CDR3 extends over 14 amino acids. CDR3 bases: TGTGCCAGCAGTGAAACAGGGGGCGACTATGGCTACACCTTC. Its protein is CASSETGGDYGYTF.

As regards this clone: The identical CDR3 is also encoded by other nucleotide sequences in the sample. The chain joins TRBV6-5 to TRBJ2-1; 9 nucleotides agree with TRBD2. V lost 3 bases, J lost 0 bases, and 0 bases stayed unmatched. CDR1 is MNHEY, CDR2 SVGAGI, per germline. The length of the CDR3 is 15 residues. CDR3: CASSYSGSSYNEQFF. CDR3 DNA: TGTGCCAGCAGTTATAGCGGGAGCTCCTACAATGAGCAGTTCTTC.

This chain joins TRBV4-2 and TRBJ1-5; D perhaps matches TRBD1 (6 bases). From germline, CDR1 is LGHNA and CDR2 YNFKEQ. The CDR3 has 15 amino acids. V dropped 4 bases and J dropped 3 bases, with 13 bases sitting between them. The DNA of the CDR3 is TGTGCCAGCAGCCCGCGGGGGCAGCCCAATCAGCCCCAGCATTTT. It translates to CASSPRGQPNQPQHF.

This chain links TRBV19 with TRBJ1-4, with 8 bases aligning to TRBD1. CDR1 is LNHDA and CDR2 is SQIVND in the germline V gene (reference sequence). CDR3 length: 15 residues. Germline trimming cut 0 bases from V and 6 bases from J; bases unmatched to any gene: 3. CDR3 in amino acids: CASSIEGTGDEKLFF. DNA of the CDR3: TGTGCCAGTAGTATAGAGGGGACAGGTGATGAAAAACTGTTTTTT.

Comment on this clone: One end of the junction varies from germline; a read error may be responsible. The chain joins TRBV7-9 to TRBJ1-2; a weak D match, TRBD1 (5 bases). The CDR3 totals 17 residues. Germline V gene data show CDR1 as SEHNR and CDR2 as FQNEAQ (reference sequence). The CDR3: CSSNLLEERQSNYGYTF. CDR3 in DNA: TGTTCCAGCAACTTACTAGAGGAGCGACAGTCTAACTATGGCTACACCTTC.

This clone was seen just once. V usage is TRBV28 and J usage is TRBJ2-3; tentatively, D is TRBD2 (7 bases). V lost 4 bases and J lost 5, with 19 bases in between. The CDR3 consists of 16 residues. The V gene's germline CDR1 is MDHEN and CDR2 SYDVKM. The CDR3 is CASSSPIGGLGDTQYF. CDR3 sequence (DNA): TGTGCCAGCAGTTCCCCCATCGGGGGGCTGGGAGATACGCAGTATTTT.

The CDR3 DNA sequence: TGTGCCAGCAGTGTCAACGTCGGAGGTCCCTACGAGCAGTACTTC. Translating gives CASSVNVGGPYEQYF. The chain employs TRBV6-1 and TRBJ2-7, with D perhaps matching TRBD2 (5 bases). This CDR3 contains 15 residues. Trimming took off 4 bases at V and 2 bases at J, with 15 bases between the two ends. Germline V gene sequence: CDR1 MNHNS, CDR2 SASEGT.

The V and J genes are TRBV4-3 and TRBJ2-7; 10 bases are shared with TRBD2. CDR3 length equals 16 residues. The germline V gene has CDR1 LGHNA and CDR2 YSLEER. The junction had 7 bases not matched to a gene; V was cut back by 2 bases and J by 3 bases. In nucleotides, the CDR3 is TGCGCCAGCAGCCAACAAGCGGGAGGGCCTTTCTACGAGCAGTACTTC. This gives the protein CASSQQAGGPFYEQYF.

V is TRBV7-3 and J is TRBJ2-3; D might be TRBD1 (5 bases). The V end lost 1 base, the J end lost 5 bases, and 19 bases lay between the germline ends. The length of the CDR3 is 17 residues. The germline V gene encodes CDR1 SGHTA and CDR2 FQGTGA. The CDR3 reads CASSLRGVGDRGDTQYF. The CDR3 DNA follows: TGTGCCAGCAGCTTAAGGGGCGTAGGAGATAGGGGAGATACGCAGTATTTT.

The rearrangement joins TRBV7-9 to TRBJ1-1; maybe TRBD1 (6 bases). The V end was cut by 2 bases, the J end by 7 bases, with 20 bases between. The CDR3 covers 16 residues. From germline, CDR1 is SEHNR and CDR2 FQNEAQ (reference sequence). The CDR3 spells CASSLMNTGLDFEAFF. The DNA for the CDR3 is TGTGCCAGCAGCTTAATGAATACAGGGCTCGATTTTGAAGCTTTCTTT.

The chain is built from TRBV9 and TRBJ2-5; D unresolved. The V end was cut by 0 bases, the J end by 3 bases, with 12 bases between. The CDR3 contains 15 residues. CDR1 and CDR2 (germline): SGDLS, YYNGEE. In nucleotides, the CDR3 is TGTGCCAGCAGCGTAGGGGTAGACGAGGAAGAGACCCAGTACTTC. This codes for CASSVGVDEEETQYF. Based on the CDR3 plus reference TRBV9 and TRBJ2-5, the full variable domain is DSGVTQTPKHLITATGQRVTLRCSPRSGDLSVYWYQQSLDQGLQFLIQYYNGEERAKGNILERFSAQQFPDLHSELNLSSLELGDSALYFCASSVGVDEEETQYFGPGTRLLVL.

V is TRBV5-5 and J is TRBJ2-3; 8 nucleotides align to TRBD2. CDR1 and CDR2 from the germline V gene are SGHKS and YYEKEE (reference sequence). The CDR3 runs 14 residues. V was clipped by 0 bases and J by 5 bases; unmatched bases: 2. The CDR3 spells CASSLVAGIDTQYF. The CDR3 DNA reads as TGTGCCAGCAGCTTGGTAGCGGGGATAGATACGCAGTATTTT.

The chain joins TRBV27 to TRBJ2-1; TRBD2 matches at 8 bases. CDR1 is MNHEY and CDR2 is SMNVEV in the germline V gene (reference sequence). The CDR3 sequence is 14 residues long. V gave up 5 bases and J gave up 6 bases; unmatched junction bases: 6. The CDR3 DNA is TGTGCCAGCAGTCTCGGACTAGCTTCCAATGAGCAGTTCTTC. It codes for CASSLGLASNEQFF.